The 18 T cell receptor beta chains below were found in one sample sequenced in a study of long-term antiretroviral therapy in people with HIV. Version v3.0 of the immunoSEQ assay was performed at survey level. The method was immunoSEQ multiplex PCR; TCRdb's version includes in-frame clones alone and lacks a portion of them. The profile shows 30,000 to 35,000 clones, roughly 97% of them singletons. This material consisted of unsorted PBMCs, taken 6.9 years after starting antiretroviral therapy. All receptors derive from a man aged 25 to 40 with HIV.

The CDR3, as DNA: TGTGCCAGCAGCCCAGGAGGGAATTCACCCCTCCACTTT. Its protein product is CASSPGGNSPLHF. The chain is built from TRBV7-8 and TRBJ1-6; the D is unclear. Per the germline V gene, CDR1 is SGHVS and CDR2 is FQNEAQ. V was clipped by 5 bases and J by 7 bases, with 9 bases between them. The CDR3 sequence is 13 residues long. The full variable domain, in which reference TRBV7-8 and TRBJ1-6 provide the parts outside the CDR3, is GAGVSQSPRYKVAKRGQDVALRCDPISGHVSLFWYQQALGQGPEFLTYFQNEAQLDKSGLPSDRFFAERPEGSVSTLKIQRTQQEDSAVYLCASSPGGNSPLHFGNGTRLTVT.

The rearrangement joins TRBV6-4 to TRBJ2-1; 7 bases fit TRBD1. The length of the CDR3 is 15 residues. The J segment lost 9 bases and the V segment lost 6 bases, leaving 14 bases of the junction unmatched. Germline-derived CDR1 and CDR2 are MRHNA and SNTAGT. As DNA, the CDR3 is TGTGCCAGCAGAGTAGAGGACAGGTATGCGTCTGAGCAGTTCTTC. Amino acid sequence: CASRVEDRYASEQFF.

CDR3: CASSLGVPGNTEAFF. The CDR3 DNA is TGTGCCAGCAGCTTAGGGGTTCCGGGGAACACTGAAGCTTTCTTT. The V call is TRBV7-3, the J call TRBJ1-1; D uncertain. The germline V and J ends were trimmed by 2 bases and 1 base, with 11 bases remaining between them. The CDR3 length is 15 residues. Germline V gene lookup returns CDR1 SGHTA and CDR2 FQGTGA.

The V gene is TRBV19, the J gene TRBJ1-3; D gene ambiguous. The germline gives CDR1 LNHDA, CDR2 SQIVND (reference sequence). V was trimmed by 3 bases and J by 0 bases, leaving 15 bases between them. This CDR3 has 17 residues. CDR3 region: CASSIHRPYSSGNTIYF. The CDR3 DNA reads TGTGCCAGTAGTATCCATCGCCCGTACTCCTCTGGAAACACCATATATTTT.

The gene calls are TRBV7-2 and TRBJ1-5; the D is unclear. Trimming took off 3 bases at V and 2 bases at J, with 14 bases between the two ends. The CDR3 contains 16 residues. Germline CDR1 and CDR2: SGHTA and FQGNSA. The CDR3 sequence: CASSFAGAMGNQPQHF. In nucleotides, the CDR3 is TGTGCCAGCAGCTTTGCCGGCGCTATGGGCAATCAGCCCCAGCATTTT.

The chain has TRBV6-6 and TRBJ2-7, with D possibly being TRBD1 (6 bases). CDR3 length equals 14 residues. The V and J ends lost 6 bases and 1 base respectively, with 13 bases between them. CDR1 is MNHNY, CDR2 SVGAGI, per germline (reference sequence). CDR3 nucleotide sequence: TGTGCCAGCAGGTTGCAGGGGCCATCCTACGAGCAGTACTTC. Protein: CASRLQGPSYEQYF.

The rearrangement links TRBV18 to TRBJ2-7; no reliable D call. The V and J ends lost 3 bases and 7 bases respectively, with 19 bases between them. CDR1 and CDR2 (germline): KGHSH, LQKENI. CDR3 length: 15 amino acids. CDR3 sequence (DNA): TGTGCCAGCTCACCTCGAGACCTGTTCCCTGGGGAGCAGTACTTC. The encoded protein is CASSPRDLFPGEQYF.

The chain combines TRBV19 with TRBJ2-1, with D perhaps being TRBD1 or TRBD2 (6 bases each). The CDR3 runs 13 residues. V was pared by 11 bases and J by 5 bases, with 16 bases between. Germline V CDR1 and CDR2: LNHDA, SQIVND (reference sequence). The CDR3 here is CAVGGRGNNEQFF. The CDR3 DNA follows: TGTGCCGTTGGGGGGCGCGGGAACAATGAGCAGTTCTTC.

The CDR3 nucleotides are TGTGCCAGCAGTGTGGGTCCCTCGAACACTGAAGCTTTCTTT. It translates to CASSVGPSNTEAFF. V and J are TRBV2 and TRBJ1-1, with D uncertain. The V end lost 4 bases, the J end lost 1 base, and 10 bases lay between the germline ends. The CDR3 has 14 residues. Germline V gene lookup returns CDR1 SNHLY and CDR2 FYNNEI. Full variable domain (outside the CDR3, taken from reference TRBV2 and TRBJ1-1): EPEVTQTPSHQVTQMGQEVILRCVPISNHLYFYWYRQILGQKVEFLVSFYNNEISEKSEIFDDQFSVERPDGSNFTLKIRSTKLEDSAMYFCASSVGPSNTEAFFGQGTRLTVV.

The chain links TRBV5-8 to TRBJ1-1, with unresolved D. Trimming shortened V by 5 bases and J by 8 bases, and 19 bases separated the two germline ends. The germline V gene encodes CDR1 SGHTS and CDR2 YDEGEE. The CDR3 loop spans 14 amino acids. CDR3 loop: CASSLTITETEAFF. DNA of the CDR3: TGTGCCAGCAGTCTTACAATAACCGAGACAGAAGCTTTCTTT.

This sequence joins TRBV4-2 and TRBJ2-7; 8 nucleotides match TRBD1. The germline gives CDR1 LGHNA, CDR2 YNFKEQ. The trim removed 4 bases at V and 4 bases at J, leaving 3 bases unmatched. The CDR3 is 13 amino acids. The CDR3 loop reads CASSRGQAYEQYF. CDR3 nucleotide sequence: TGTGCCAGCAGCCGGGGACAGGCGTACGAGCAGTACTTC.

CDR3 loop: CASSLNRGTSPLHF. The CDR3 bases are TGTGCCAGCAGCCTGAATAGGGGCACTTCACCCCTCCACTTT. The chain links TRBV6-5 to TRBJ1-6; maybe TRBD1 (5 bases). The CDR3 loop spans 14 amino acids. The V end was cut by 6 bases, the J end by 9 bases, with 15 bases between. Germline values: CDR1 MNHEY, CDR2 SVGAGI.

The rearrangement links TRBV7-2 to TRBJ1-1; D uncertain. The CDR3 is 13 residues long. Germline values: CDR1 SGHTA, CDR2 FQGNSA. The ends were cut back, 5 bases at V and 0 bases at J, with 7 bases in the middle. This CDR3 is CASSPMMNTEAFF. The CDR3 region has the DNA TGTGCCAGCAGCCCGATGATGAACACTGAAGCTTTCTTT.

The chain combines TRBV11-2 with TRBJ1-4, with a weak D call TRBD1 (5 bases). CDR3 length equals 14 residues. Germline CDR1 and CDR2: SGHAT and FQNNGV. V was cut by 7 bases and J by 5 bases, with 14 bases left in between. CDR3 sequence reads: CASKPGGGNEKLFF. CDR3 in DNA: TGTGCCAGCAAGCCCGGGGGGGGGAATGAAAAACTGTTTTTT.

V gene TRBV25-1 combines with J gene TRBJ1-3; weak D call: TRBD1 (5 bases). Between the trimmed V and J ends, which lost 5 bases and 2 bases, there was a span of 10 bases. CDR3 length: 14 residues. Germline V gene lookup returns CDR1 MGHDK and CDR2 SYGVNS. CDR3 protein: CASSQSGAGNTIYF. The CDR3 nucleotides read TGTGCCAGCAGTCAGTCGGGGGCTGGAAACACCATATATTTT. The full variable domain, with the rest looked up from reference TRBV25-1 and TRBJ1-3, is EADIYQTPRYLVIGTGKKITLECSQTMGHDKMYWYQQDPGMELHLIHYSYGVNSTEKGDLSSESTVSRIRTEHFPLTLESARPSHTSQYLCASSQSGAGNTIYFGEGSWLTVV.

This chain's CDR3 is CASSFAGVLYEQYF. The CDR3 DNA is TGTGCCAGCAGTTTCGCGGGAGTACTCTACGAGCAGTACTTC. The rearrangement joins TRBV28 to TRBJ2-7, with 7 bases aligning to TRBD2. Germline V gives CDR1 MDHEN, CDR2 SYDVKM. The CDR3 length is 14 residues. The J segment lost 3 bases and the V segment lost 3 bases, leaving 5 bases of the junction unmatched.

The CDR3: CASSLSDMNTEAFF. Written as DNA, the CDR3 is TGTGCCAGCTCACTCTCAGACATGAACACTGAAGCTTTCTTT. V gene TRBV18 combines with J gene TRBJ1-1; D unclear. CDR3 length: 14 residues. Germline V gives CDR1 KGHSH, CDR2 LQKENI. The ends were cut back, 4 bases at V and 0 bases at J, with 9 bases in the middle.

The chain carries TRBV19 and TRBJ2-3; 10 positions match TRBD2. Germline CDR1 is LNHDA and CDR2 is SQIVND (reference sequence). The trim removed 5 bases at V and 5 bases at J, leaving 10 bases unmatched. The CDR3 is 16 residues long. The CDR3 region is CASSHTSGMRGDTQYF. Written as DNA, the CDR3 is TGTGCCAGTAGTCACACTAGCGGGATGAGGGGAGATACGCAGTATTTT.